This is a list of T cell receptor beta chains from one sample in a study of somatic mutations in cytotoxic T cells in rheumatoid arthritis. Assay: immunoSEQ multiplex PCR; the TCRdb copy retains only in-frame clones and omits some. Of approximately 18,000 clones detected, about nine tenths appear once; the ten largest clones hold 15%. The specimen sequenced was CD8+ T cells sorted from blood. The source of these receptors is a man in his forties in good health. Both conserved end residues are part of each CDR3. Fields, in order: J gene, clone size, D gene, V gene, CDR3 DNA, CDR3 protein. D genes are given only for firm matches. Where a row states a size, it is once, few, many or the class of an expanded clone; other rows omit it.

TRBJ2-1 . TRBD2 TRBV7-2 TGTGCCAGCAGCTGGACTAGCGGGAGGTATGAGCAGTTCTTC CASSWTSGRYEQFF
TRBJ1-4 . . TRBV27 TGTGCCAGCAGTTTTGGACCTCACACAAATAATGAAAAACTGTTTTTT CASSFGPHTNNEKLFF
TRBJ1-3 . . TRBV9 TGTGCCAGCAGCCCAGAACAGGGACCCTCTGGAAACACCATATATTTT CASSPEQGPSGNTIYF
TRBJ1-2 once . TRBV6-4 TGTGCCAGCAGTGACGGTAACTATGGCTACACCTTC CASSDGNYGYTF
TRBJ2-1 . TRBD2 TRBV7-6 TGTGCCAGCAGCTTAGCGCGGGGGAATGAGCAGTTCTTC CASSLARGNEQFF
TRBJ2-7 once . TRBV13 TGTGCCAGCAGCTTAAGAGACCTCTCCTACGAGCAGTACTTC CASSLRDLSYEQYF
TRBJ2-3 . TRBD2 TRBV28 TGTGCCAGCAGTTCCCGACTAGCGCAACTATCTAGCACAGATACGCAGTATTTT CASSSRLAQLSSTDTQYF
TRBJ2-7 . . TRBV5-4 TGTGCCAGCAGCTTCTTAGGGGAACCTTACGAGCAGTACTTC CASSFLGEPYEQYF
TRBJ1-1 . . TRBV25-1 TGTGCCAGCAGTGAAGCCTCGGCGTGGGGCACTGAAGCTTTCTTT CASSEASAWGTEAFF
TRBJ1-1 . . TRBV7-3 TGTGCCAGCAGCCCCGCCGGGAGAAACACTGAAGCTTTCTTT CASSPAGRNTEAFF
TRBJ2-5 . . TRBV27 TGTGCCAGCAGTTCCCTAGGGGTCCAAGAGACCCAGTACTTC CASSSLGVQETQYF
TRBJ2-5 . TRBD2 TRBV19 TGTGCCAGTAGTATGATTAGCGGGAGGGCCCAGGAGACCCAGTACTTC CASSMISGRAQETQYF
TRBJ2-2 . . TRBV7-9 TGTGCCAGCAGACTGGTAGGGGCGAACACCGGGGAGCTGTTTTTT CASRLVGANTGELFF
TRBJ2-7 . . TRBV19 TGTGCCTCAGGGCCAGGTCTAGCGTTCTCCTACGAGCAGTACTTC CASGPGLAFSYEQYF
TRBJ2-1 . . TRBV4-3 TGCGCCAGCAGCCCGGGACCTGGAGGGAATGAGCAGTTCTTC CASSPGPGGNEQFF
TRBJ1-1 . . TRBV30 TGTGCCTGGAGTTTAGGGGTCACTGAAGCTTTCTTT CAWSLGVTEAFF
TRBJ2-7 . . TRBV27 TGTGCCAGCAGTCACTCCTACGAGCAGTACTTC CASSHSYEQYF
TRBJ1-1 . . TRBV18 TGTGCCAGCTCACCACTGAACACTGAAGCTTTCTTT CASSPLNTEAFF
TRBJ1-3 . TRBD1 TRBV9 TGTGCCAGCAGCACCCGACAGGGGAGGAACACCATATATTTT CASSTRQGRNTIYF
TRBJ1-1 . . TRBV27 TGTGCCAGCAGTTTATCGCGGGGTTCTGAAGCTTTCTTT CASSLSRGSEAFF
TRBJ2-5 . TRBD2 TRBV4-3 TGCGCCAGCAGCCAAGAGGCTAGCGGACTCCAAGAGACCCAGTACTTC CASSQEASGLQETQYF
TRBJ2-5 . . TRBV11-2 TGTGCCAGCAGCTTCCCTGGGACATCCCCAGAGACCCAGTACTTC CASSFPGTSPETQYF
TRBJ2-7 . . TRBV27 TGTGCCAGCAGTCTGGGGATCTCCTACGAGCAGTACTTC CASSLGISYEQYF
TRBJ2-5 . . TRBV27 TGTGCCAGCACCCCCTCTTCGGTTGGTCGCGAGACCCAGTACTTC CASTPSSVGRETQYF
TRBJ2-7 . TRBD2 TRBV13 TGTGCCAGCAGCCCTAACCCCCCCAGCGGGAACGAGCAGTACTTC CASSPNPPSGNEQYF
TRBJ2-7 . TRBD1 TRBV2 TGTGCCAGCAGTGTGGGACAGGGGAGCTACGAGCAGTACTTC CASSVGQGSYEQYF
TRBJ2-7 . . TRBV14 TGTGCCAGCAGCCCAGGGGGAGGCTACGAGCAGTACTTC CASSPGGGYEQYF
TRBJ2-3 . . TRBV7-9 TGTGCCAGCAGCGGCCGCACAGATACGCAGTATTTT CASSGRTDTQYF
TRBJ2-7 . . TRBV4-1 TGCGCCAGCAGCCAGGCATTGGACAGTATCTCCTACGAGCAGTACTTC CASSQALDSISYEQYF
TRBJ2-1 . . TRBV10-1 TGCGCCAGCAGTGAGTCGCGACAGGTATCCTACAATGAGCAGTTCTTC CASSESRQVSYNEQFF
TRBJ2-7 . TRBD1 TRBV27 TGTGCCAGCAGTCCCGAGGACAGGGGGGTTGCGTACTTC CASSPEDRGVAYF
TRBJ2-7 . TRBD2 TRBV7-2 TGTGCCAGCAGCCTGGGGCGAGCGGGAGGTAAATACGAGCAGTACTTC CASSLGRAGGKYEQYF
TRBJ2-3 . . TRBV6-5 TGTGCCAGCAGTTACAAGCTGTCAGATACGCAGTATTTT CASSYKLSDTQYF
TRBJ1-1 . . TRBV5-4 TGTGCCAGCAGCTTCGGGCCAGAATTAGGGTCGAACACTGAAGCTTTCTTT CASSFGPELGSNTEAFF
TRBJ2-7 . . TRBV4-1 TGCGCCAGCAGCCCAGGGCGGGACCTCTACGAGCAGTACTTC CASSPGRDLYEQYF
TRBJ2-2 . . TRBV7-2 TGTGCCAGCAGCTCCACCCGGGACGCTCCGAACACCGGGGAGCTGTTTTTT CASSSTRDAPNTGELFF
TRBJ2-3 . TRBD2 TRBV28 TGTGCCAGCAGTCTAACCGGGACTAGCGGGAGTGAGAGGAAAGATACGCAGTATTTT CASSLTGTSGSERKDTQYF
TRBJ2-7 once . TRBV23-1 TGCGCCAGCAGTCAATCCCAGCGACGGAGCTCCTACGAGCAGTACTTC CASSQSQRRSSYEQYF
TRBJ2-1 . TRBD2 TRBV28 TGTGCCAGCAGTCCCCTCAGCGGGAGGGCCCGTGATGAGCAGTTCTTC CASSPLSGRARDEQFF
TRBJ2-2 . . TRBV13 TGTGCCAGCAGCCTGACCAGCTCCGGGGAGCTGTTTTTT CASSLTSSGELFF
TRBJ1-1 . . TRBV5-8 TGTGCCAGCAGCTCCCCTCATCAGGGCAGGACTGAAGCTTTCTTT CASSSPHQGRTEAFF
TRBJ2-6 . . TRBV27 TGTGCCAGCATTTCTCGTGGTGGGCACTCTGGGGCCAACGTCCTGACTTTC CASISRGGHSGANVLTF
TRBJ1-1 few . TRBV28 TGTGCCGCATCGCGGGGGGGCACTGAAGCTTTCTTT CAASRGGTEAFF
TRBJ1-2 medium-sized TRBD1 TRBV7-9 TGTGCCAGCACCGCGGACAGGGGCGACTACACCTTC CASTADRGDYTF
TRBJ2-6 . . TRBV4-3 TGCGCCAGCAGCCAAGATAGTGCGAGTGGTGGGGCCAACGTCCTGACTTTC CASSQDSASGGANVLTF